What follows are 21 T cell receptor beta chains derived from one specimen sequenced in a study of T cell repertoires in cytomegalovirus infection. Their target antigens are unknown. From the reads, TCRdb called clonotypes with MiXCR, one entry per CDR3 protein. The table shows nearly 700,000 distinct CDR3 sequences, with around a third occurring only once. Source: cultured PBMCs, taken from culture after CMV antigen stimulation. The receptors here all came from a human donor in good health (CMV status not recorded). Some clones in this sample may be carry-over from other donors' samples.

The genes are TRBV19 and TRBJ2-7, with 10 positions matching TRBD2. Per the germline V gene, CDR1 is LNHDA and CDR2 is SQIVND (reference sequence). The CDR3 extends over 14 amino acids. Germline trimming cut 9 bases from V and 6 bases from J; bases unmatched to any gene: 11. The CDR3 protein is CASAPGLAYSEQYF. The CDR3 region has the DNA TGTGCCAGCGCTCCGGGACTAGCGTATAGCGAGCAGTACTTC.

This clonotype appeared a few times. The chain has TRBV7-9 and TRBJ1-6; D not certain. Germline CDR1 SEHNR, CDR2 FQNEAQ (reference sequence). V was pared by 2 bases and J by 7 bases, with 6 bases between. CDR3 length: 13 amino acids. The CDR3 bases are TGTGCCAGCAGCTTAAACGGGAATTCACCCCTCCACTTT. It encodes CASSLNGNSPLHF.

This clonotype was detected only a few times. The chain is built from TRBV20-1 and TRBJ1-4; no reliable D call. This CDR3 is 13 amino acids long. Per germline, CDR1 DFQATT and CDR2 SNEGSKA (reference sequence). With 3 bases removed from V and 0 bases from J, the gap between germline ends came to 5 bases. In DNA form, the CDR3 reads TGCAGTGCTAGCGATTCAACTAATGAAAAACTGTTTTTT. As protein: CSASDSTNEKLFF.

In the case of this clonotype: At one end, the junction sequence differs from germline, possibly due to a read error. The CDR3 here is CATSRAGRGPLF. The CDR3 DNA reads TGTGCCACCAGCAGAGCTGGGAGGGGGCCGCTCTTC. V and J are TRBV15 and TRBJ2-1; D could derive from TRBD1 or TRBD2 (7 bases each). CDR3 length: 12 residues. Germline assignment: CDR1 LNHNV and CDR2 YYDKDF (reference sequence).

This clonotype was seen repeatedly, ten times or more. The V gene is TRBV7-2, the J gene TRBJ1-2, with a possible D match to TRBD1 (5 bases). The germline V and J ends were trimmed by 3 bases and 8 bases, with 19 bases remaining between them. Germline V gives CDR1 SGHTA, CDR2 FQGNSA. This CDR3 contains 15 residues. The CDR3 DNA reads TGTGCCAGCAGCTTCAAGCATCAGGGACTCCTCGGCTACACCTTC. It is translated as CASSFKHQGLLGYTF.

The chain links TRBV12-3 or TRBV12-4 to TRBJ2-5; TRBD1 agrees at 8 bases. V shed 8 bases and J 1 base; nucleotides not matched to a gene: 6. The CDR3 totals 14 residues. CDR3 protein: CASVRTGIQETQYF. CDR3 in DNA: TGTGCCAGCGTAAGGACAGGGATCCAAGAGACCCAGTACTTC.

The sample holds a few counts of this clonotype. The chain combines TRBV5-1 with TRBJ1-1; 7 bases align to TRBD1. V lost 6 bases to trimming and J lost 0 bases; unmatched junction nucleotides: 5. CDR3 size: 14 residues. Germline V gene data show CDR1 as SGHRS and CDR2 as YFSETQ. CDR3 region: CASTETGLNTEAFF. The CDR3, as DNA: TGCGCCAGCACCGAGACAGGGTTGAACACTGAAGCTTTCTTT.

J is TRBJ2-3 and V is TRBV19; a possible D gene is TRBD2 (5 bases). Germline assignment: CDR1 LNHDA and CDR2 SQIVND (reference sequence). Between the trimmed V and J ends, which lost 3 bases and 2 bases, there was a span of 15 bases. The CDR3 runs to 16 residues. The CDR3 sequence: CASSIGSWINTDTQYF. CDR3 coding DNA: TGTGCCAGTAGTATTGGGAGTTGGATAAACACAGATACGCAGTATTTT.

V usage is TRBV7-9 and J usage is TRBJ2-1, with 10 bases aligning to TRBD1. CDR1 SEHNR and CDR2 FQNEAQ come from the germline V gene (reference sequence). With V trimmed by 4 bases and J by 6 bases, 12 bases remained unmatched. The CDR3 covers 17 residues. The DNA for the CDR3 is TGTGCCAGCAGCTCCCAACCCGGGACAGGGGACTTCAATGAGCAGTTCTTC. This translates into CASSSQPGTGDFNEQFF.

This CDR3 reads CASLADEQYF. The CDR3 DNA reads TGTGCCAGCCTTGCAGACGAGCAGTACTTC. This sequence joins TRBV2 and TRBJ2-7; D gene ambiguous. The V end was cut by 8 bases, the J end by 5 bases, with 7 bases between. The V gene's germline CDR1 is SNHLY and CDR2 FYNNEI. The CDR3 has 10 amino acids.

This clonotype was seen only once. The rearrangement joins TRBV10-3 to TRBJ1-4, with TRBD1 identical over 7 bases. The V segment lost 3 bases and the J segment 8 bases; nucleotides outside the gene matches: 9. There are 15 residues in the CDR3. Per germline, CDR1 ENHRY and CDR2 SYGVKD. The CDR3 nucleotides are TGTGCCATCAGTGACGCGCGTTGGGACAGCGAAAAACTGTTTTTT. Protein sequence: CAISDARWDSEKLFF.

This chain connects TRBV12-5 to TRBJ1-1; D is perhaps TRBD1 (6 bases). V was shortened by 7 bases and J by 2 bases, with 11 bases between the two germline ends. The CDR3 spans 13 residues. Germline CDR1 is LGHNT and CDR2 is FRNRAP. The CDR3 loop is CASVRGGNTEAFF. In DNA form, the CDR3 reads TGTGCTAGTGTTCGAGGGGGTAACACTGAAGCTTTCTTT. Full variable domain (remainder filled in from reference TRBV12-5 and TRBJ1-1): DARVTQTPRHKVTEMGQEVTMRCQPILGHNTVFWYRQTMMQGLELLAYFRNRAPLDDSGMPKDRFSAEMPDATLATLKIQPSEPRDSAVYFCASVRGGNTEAFFGQGTRLTVV.

The CDR3 loop is CATSVPTGTGTDTQYF. The DNA of the CDR3 is TGTGCCACCAGTGTTCCGACAGGGACTGGCACAGATACGCAGTATTTT. The V and J genes are TRBV24-1 and TRBJ2-3, with D maybe TRBD1 (7 bases). The CDR3 sequence is 16 residues long. Trimming stripped 5 bases from V and 1 base from J, with 15 bases between. Germline lookup yields CDR1 KGHDR and CDR2 SFDVKD.

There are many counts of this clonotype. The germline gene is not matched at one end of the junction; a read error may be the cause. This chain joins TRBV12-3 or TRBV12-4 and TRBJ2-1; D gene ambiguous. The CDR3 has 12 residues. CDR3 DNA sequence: TGTGCCAGCAGCTTAGAAGACAATGAGCAGTTCTTC. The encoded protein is CASSLEDNEQFF.

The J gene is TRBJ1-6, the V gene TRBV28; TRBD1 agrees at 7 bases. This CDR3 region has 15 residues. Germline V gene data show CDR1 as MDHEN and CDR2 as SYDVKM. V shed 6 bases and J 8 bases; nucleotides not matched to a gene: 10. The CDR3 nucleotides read TGTGCCAGCAGGAGAATCGGGACAGCTTATTCACCCCTCCACTTT. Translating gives CASRRIGTAYSPLHF.

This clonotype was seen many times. CDR3 residues: CASSSQTTGGEQYF. The DNA of the CDR3 is TGTGCCAGCAGCTCCCAAACGACCGGCGGGGAGCAGTACTTC. The rearrangement links TRBV7-2 to TRBJ2-7; weak D call: TRBD2 (5 bases). The V end was cut by 4 bases, the J end by 7 bases, with 17 bases between. The CDR3 has 14 residues. Germline V gives CDR1 SGHTA, CDR2 FQGNSA.

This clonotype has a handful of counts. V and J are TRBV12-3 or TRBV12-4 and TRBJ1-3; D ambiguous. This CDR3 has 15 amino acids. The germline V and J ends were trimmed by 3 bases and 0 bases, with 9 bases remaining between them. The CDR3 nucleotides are TGTGCCAGCAGTTTCGCGTCAGCCTCTGGAAACACCATATATTTT. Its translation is CASSFASASGNTIYF.

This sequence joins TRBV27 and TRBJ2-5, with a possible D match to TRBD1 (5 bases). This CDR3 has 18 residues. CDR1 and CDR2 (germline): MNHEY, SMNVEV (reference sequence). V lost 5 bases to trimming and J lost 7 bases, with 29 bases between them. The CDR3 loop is CASSPGLARAPSVGTQYF. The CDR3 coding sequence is TGTGCCAGCAGTCCCGGTCTGGCCAGGGCACCTTCGGTAGGGACCCAGTACTTC.

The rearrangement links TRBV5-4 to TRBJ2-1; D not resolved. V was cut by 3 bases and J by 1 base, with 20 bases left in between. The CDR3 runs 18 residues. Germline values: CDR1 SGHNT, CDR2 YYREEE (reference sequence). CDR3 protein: CASSSLGSGRHSYNEQFF. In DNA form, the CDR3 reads TGTGCCAGCAGCTCCTTGGGGTCCGGGCGACATTCCTACAATGAGCAGTTCTTC.

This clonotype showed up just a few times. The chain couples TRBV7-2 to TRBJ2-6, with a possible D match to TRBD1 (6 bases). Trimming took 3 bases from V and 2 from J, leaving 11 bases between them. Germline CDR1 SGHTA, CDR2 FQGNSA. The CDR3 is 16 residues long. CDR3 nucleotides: TGTGCCAGCAGCTTGCACAGGGCCCCTGGGGCCAACGTCCTGACTTTC. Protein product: CASSLHRAPGANVLTF.

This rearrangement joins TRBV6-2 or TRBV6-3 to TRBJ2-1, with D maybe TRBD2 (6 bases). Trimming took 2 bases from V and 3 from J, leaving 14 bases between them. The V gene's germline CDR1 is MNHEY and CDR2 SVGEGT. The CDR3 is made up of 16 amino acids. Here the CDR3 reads CASSYTEPGGYNEQFF. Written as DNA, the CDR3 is TGTGCCAGCAGTTACACCGAACCCGGGGGCTACAATGAGCAGTTCTTC.